The entry that follows covers one TCR beta chain sequence. The method was immunoSEQ multiplex PCR; TCRdb's version includes in-frame clones alone and lacks a portion of them. The sample gives approximately 180,000 clones, more than 90% of which show up once; approximately 2% is in the top ten. This entry is derived from a study of control samples from healthy donors and cancer patients. Germline V gives CDR1 KGHDR, CDR2 SFDVKD. V lost 12 bases to trimming and J lost 0 bases, with 7 bases between them. The CDR3 covers 12 residues. This receptor was identified in a woman in her thirties or forties in good health. The chain is built from TRBV24-1 and TRBJ1-4; no reliable D call. Sequences were obtained from blood. The CDR3: CAPRTTNEKLFF. CDR3 DNA sequence: TGTGCCCCACGGACAACTAATGAAAAACTGTTTTTT.